Presented here are 26 T cell receptor beta chains from one specimen sequenced in a study of cytomegalovirus exposure and HLA in healthy donors (TCRdb year 2017). The protocol used for the library was the immunoSEQ multiplex PCR assay. For the multiplex PCR, a mixture combining 60 forward primers for TCR Vbeta segments and 13 reverse primers for TCR Jbeta segments was used. Here the immuneACCESS table is served through TCRdb, limited to in-frame sequences with V and J called. Missing clones are a known gap in these copies; in checked studies unresolved V genes cover under half, and the rest lacks a known reason. This sample gives 150,000 or so clones in total; about 84% of them show up just once. Around 6% of the sample is taken by the ten largest. The sequenced material came from PBMCs. These receptors were taken from a woman between 40 and 55 years old in good health and CMV-seropositive.

The chain has TRBV7-6 and TRBJ1-2, with TRBD1 matching over 9 bases. CDR3 length: 13 amino acids. V lost 5 bases, J lost 6 bases, and 4 bases stayed unmatched. From germline, CDR1 is SGHVS and CDR2 FNYEAQ. CDR3 DNA: TGTGCCAGCAGCCTCGGACAGGGGCATGGCTACACCTTC. Its translation is CASSLGQGHGYTF.

The chain combines TRBV7-9 with TRBJ1-2; D gene unclear. The germline V gene encodes CDR1 SEHNR and CDR2 FQNEAQ (reference sequence). Between the trimmed V and J ends, which lost 0 bases and 3 bases, there was a span of 20 bases. The CDR3 is 18 residues long. In nucleotides, the CDR3 is TGTGCCAGCAGCTTAGCGGGAACAACGGGAAAACGAGACTATGGCTACACCTTC. Residues: CASSLAGTTGKRDYGYTF.

V is TRBV7-9 and J is TRBJ1-2; 10 nucleotides align to TRBD1. Losses at the gene ends were 6 bases for V and 4 bases for J; bases not matched to a gene: 2. CDR3 length: 13 residues. Per germline, CDR1 SEHNR and CDR2 FQNEAQ (reference sequence). CDR3 loop: CASRDRGFYGYTF. The CDR3 DNA reads TGTGCCAGCAGGGACAGGGGGTTCTATGGCTACACCTTC. The full variable domain, with the rest looked up from reference TRBV7-9 and TRBJ1-2, is DTGVSQNPRHKITKRGQNVTFRCDPISEHNRLYWYRQTLGQGPEFLTYFQNEAQLEKSRLLSDRFSAERPKGSFSTLEIQRTEQGDSAMYLCASRDRGFYGYTFGSGTRLTVV.

The rearrangement joins TRBV27 to TRBJ2-5; TRBD2 might be the D (5 bases). Gene TRBJ2-7 matches the end of the DNA better, so the J call may be wrong. CDR1 and CDR2 from the germline V gene are MNHEY and SMNVEV (reference sequence). This CDR3 contains 13 residues. CDR3 sequence (DNA): TGTGCCAGCAGCTTGCGGGTAGGCTACGAGCAGTACTTC. Translating it yields CASSLRVGYEQYF.

The V gene is TRBV5-1, the J gene TRBJ2-1, with 11 bases identical to TRBD2. Germline loops: CDR1 SGHRS, CDR2 YFSETQ. With V trimmed by 6 bases and J by 4 bases, 6 bases remained unmatched. The CDR3 runs to 15 residues. This CDR3 reads CASKTSGAPYNEQFF. CDR3 coding DNA: TGCGCCAGCAAGACTAGCGGGGCCCCATACAATGAGCAGTTCTTC.

J is TRBJ2-1 and V is TRBV21-1; the table's D call TRBD1 went unverified against the DNA. TRBV21-1 is an annotated pseudogene. CDR3 length: 16 residues. CDR3 amino acids: CASNKSTTGKYNEQFF. The CDR3, as DNA: TGTGCCAGCAACAAAAGTACCACAGGGAAATACAATGAGCAGTTCTTC.

The chain combines TRBV10-3 with TRBJ1-1; no definite D call. The germline V gene encodes CDR1 ENHRY and CDR2 SYGVKD. The V and J ends lost 2 bases and 7 bases respectively, with 14 bases between them. This CDR3 region has 14 residues. The CDR3 protein is CAISEARTGSEAFF. In nucleotides, the CDR3 is TGTGCCATCAGTGAGGCCAGGACGGGAAGTGAAGCTTTCTTT.

This clone showed up just once. The gene calls are TRBV5-1 and TRBJ2-2, with D possibly TRBD2 on 6 matching bases. Trimming took 5 bases from V and 0 from J, leaving 11 bases between them. The CDR3 sequence is 15 residues long. The germline gives CDR1 SGHRS, CDR2 YFSETQ. In DNA, the CDR3 is TGCGCCAGCAGAAGGGGACTTACGAACACCGGGGAGCTGTTTTTT. Translation gives CASRRGLTNTGELFF.

The rearrangement links TRBV7-6 to TRBJ1-1; TRBD1 agrees at 8 bases. The CDR3 runs 14 residues. Looked up from germline, CDR1 is SGHVS and CDR2 is FNYEAQ. V lost 5 bases and J lost 3; bases outside the gene matches: 5. CDR3 loop: CASSPGGLDTEAFF. CDR3 coding DNA: TGTGCCAGCAGCCCAGGGGGCTTGGACACTGAAGCTTTCTTT.

On this clone itself: Other DNA sequences of this sample code for an identical CDR3. The rearrangement links TRBV2 to TRBJ2-7; 7 positions match TRBD1. The CDR3 extends over 13 amino acids. Germline V CDR1 and CDR2: SNHLY, FYNNEI. Trimming took 5 bases from V and 2 from J; bases not matched to a gene: 3. The CDR3 bases are TGTGCCAGCAGTCCGACAGGGCCCTACGAGCAGTACTTC. This codes for CASSPTGPYEQYF.

This clone has a single count. The J gene is TRBJ2-1, the V gene TRBV4-1; TRBD2 agrees at 8 bases. The CDR3 loop spans 14 amino acids. Germline trimming cut 2 bases from V and 8 bases from J; bases unmatched to any gene: 5. The V gene's germline CDR1 is MGHRA and CDR2 YSYEKL. CDR3 amino acids: CASSQRAGGHEQFF. CDR3 DNA sequence: TGCGCCAGCAGCCAAAGGGCGGGAGGCCATGAGCAGTTCTTC.

This sequence joins TRBV18 and TRBJ2-7; 9 positions match TRBD2. Germline lookup yields CDR1 KGHSH and CDR2 LQKENI. The CDR3 is 13 amino acids. V lost 5 bases to trimming and J lost 6 bases; unmatched junction nucleotides: 5. CDR3 region: CASSVSSGTEQYF. The CDR3 DNA follows: TGTGCCAGCTCAGTTTCTAGCGGGACCGAGCAGTACTTC. The full variable domain, its missing parts supplied by reference TRBV18 and TRBJ2-7, is NAGVMQNPRHLVRRRGQEARLRCSPMKGHSHVYWYRQLPEEGLKFMVYLQKENIIDESGMPKERFSAEFPKEGPSILRIQQVVRGDSAAYFCASSVSSGTEQYFGPGTRLTVT.

This chain joins TRBV28 and TRBJ1-2; 8 nucleotides agree with TRBD1. CDR3 length: 15 amino acids. Germline loops: CDR1 MDHEN, CDR2 SYDVKM. Trimming took 6 bases from V and 7 from J; bases not matched to a gene: 13. CDR3 DNA: TGTGCCAGCAGGTTGCCGGGACAGGACTTCAGTGGCTACACCTTC. This translates into CASRLPGQDFSGYTF.

J is TRBJ1-1 and V is TRBV14; D not certain. Germline V gene sequence: CDR1 SGHDN, CDR2 FVKESK. V gave up 1 base and J gave up 2 bases, with 8 bases separating them. The CDR3 covers 14 residues. The CDR3 sequence: CASSQGPGNTEAFF. CDR3 nucleotides: TGTGCCAGCAGCCAAGGGCCAGGAAACACTGAAGCTTTCTTT.

The CDR3, as DNA: TGTGCCAGCAGTGGCCTAGCCAAGGGCGTTCGTAGGCAGTATTTT. It translates to CASSGLAKGVRRQYF. V gene TRBV28 combines with J gene TRBJ2-3, with D perhaps TRBD2 (5 bases). The V and J ends lost 5 bases and 11 bases respectively, with 23 bases between them. Germline CDR1 and CDR2: MDHEN and SYDVKM. The CDR3 has 15 residues.

The rearrangement uses TRBV2 and TRBJ2-1, with 7 bases fitting TRBD1. Germline lookup yields CDR1 SNHLY and CDR2 FYNNEI. The CDR3 loop spans 18 amino acids. V trimming: 6 bases; J trimming: 0 bases; junction bases outside the gene matches: 14. DNA for the CDR3: TGTGCCAGCAGGAAAAGGGGGCTAGCCTCAACCTCCTACAATGAGCAGTTCTTC. Translating gives CASRKRGLASTSYNEQFF.

The chain carries TRBV30 and TRBJ2-1; 12 bases are a match to TRBD2. Unmatched junction bases numbered 5, after V lost 4 bases and J lost 4 bases. Germline V gene data show CDR1 as GTSNPN and CDR2 as SVGIG (reference sequence). The CDR3 consists of 15 residues. The DNA for the CDR3 is TGTGCCTGGATAGGGACTAGCGGGTATTACAATGAGCAGTTCTTC. Its protein is CAWIGTSGYYNEQFF.

The rearrangement joins TRBV30 to TRBJ2-3; no firm D call. Germline CDR1 and CDR2: GTSNPN and SVGIG (reference sequence). The CDR3 loop spans 14 amino acids. V lost 3 bases and J lost 1, with 11 bases in between. The CDR3, as DNA: TGTGCCTGGAGAGTTGGAGCCGGCACAGATACGCAGTATTTT. The encoded protein is CAWRVGAGTDTQYF.

The chain uses TRBV6-4 and TRBJ2-1; maybe TRBD1 (6 bases). This CDR3 comprises 16 residues. Looked up from germline, CDR1 is MRHNA and CDR2 is SNTAGT. Trimming took off 3 bases at V and 5 bases at J, with 17 bases between the two ends. The CDR3 is CASSESAGEKDNEQFF. The CDR3 DNA follows: TGTGCCAGCAGTGAAAGCGCAGGGGAGAAAGACAATGAGCAGTTCTTC.

The chain carries TRBV5-1 and TRBJ1-2, with D perhaps TRBD1 (6 bases). This CDR3 region has 15 residues. Germline-derived CDR1 and CDR2 are SGHRS and YFSETQ. The V end lost 5 bases, the J end lost 4 bases, and 18 bases lay between the germline ends. CDR3 sequence reads: CASRAGAGDGYGYTF. CDR3 DNA: TGCGCCAGCAGGGCGGGGGCAGGGGACGGCTATGGCTACACCTTC.

J is TRBJ2-7 and V is TRBV15; TRBD2 agrees at 7 bases. Germline CDR1 and CDR2: LNHNV and YYDKDF (reference sequence). V was clipped by 0 bases and J by 3 bases; unmatched bases: 5. The CDR3 runs 15 residues. CDR3 sequence reads: CATSRESTSSYEQYF. In nucleotides, the CDR3 is TGTGCCACCAGCAGAGAATCGACTAGCAGCTACGAGCAGTACTTC.

V is TRBV19 and J is TRBJ2-7; 9 bases are shared with TRBD1. The CDR3 loop spans 14 amino acids. Losses at the gene ends were 3 bases for V and 4 bases for J; bases not matched to a gene: 4. Germline assignment: CDR1 LNHDA and CDR2 SQIVND (reference sequence). DNA for the CDR3: TGTGCCAGTAGTATTTGGGACAGGGATTACGAGCAGTACTTC. This codes for CASSIWDRDYEQYF.

The chain uses TRBV27 and TRBJ2-3; 9 bases map to TRBD2. Germline-derived CDR1 and CDR2 are MNHEY and SMNVEV (reference sequence). This CDR3 has 16 amino acids. The junction had 4 bases not matched to a gene; V was cut back by 0 bases and J by 3 bases. The DNA for the CDR3 is TGTGCCAGCAGTTTATCGAGCGGGAGGCGAACAGATACGCAGTATTTT. The encoded protein is CASSLSSGRRTDTQYF.

This rearrangement joins TRBV2 to TRBJ1-4; TRBD1 might be the D (5 bases). Trimming shortened V by 1 base and J by 9 bases, and 9 bases separated the two germline ends. This CDR3 is 13 amino acids long. Germline-derived CDR1 and CDR2 are SNHLY and FYNNEI. CDR3 region: CASSEGGFKKLFF. CDR3 bases: TGTGCCAGCAGTGAAGGGGGCTTCAAAAAACTGTTTTTT. Using reference TRBV2 and TRBJ1-4 for the parts outside the CDR3, the full variable domain is EPEVTQTPSHQVTQMGQEVILRCVPISNHLYFYWYRQILGQKVEFLVSFYNNEISEKSEIFDDQFSVERPDGSNFTLKIRSTKLEDSAMYFCASSEGGFKKLFFGSGTQLSVL.

The rearrangement links TRBV7-9 to TRBJ2-7; D not resolved. CDR1 and CDR2 (germline): SEHNR, FQNEAQ (reference sequence). The ends were cut back, 5 bases at V and 0 bases at J, with 8 bases in the middle. This CDR3 comprises 13 residues. Written as DNA, the CDR3 is TGTGCCAGCAGCCACGGTACCTCCTACGAGCAGTACTTC. Translation gives CASSHGTSYEQYF.

V gene TRBV29-1 combines with J gene TRBJ2-2; tentative D call: TRBD1 (5 bases). The CDR3 consists of 15 residues. Trimming took 5 bases from V and 1 from J, leaving 14 bases between them. Germline assignment: CDR1 SQVTM and CDR2 ANQGSEA. CDR3 protein: CSVIKGLENTGELFF. The CDR3 bases are TGCAGCGTTATAAAGGGGCTAGAGAACACCGGGGAGCTGTTTTTT.